The 16 T cell receptor beta chains below come from one sample, sequenced in a study of identical twins (dated by TCRdb to about 2016). Libraries were made using 5' RACE. Sequencing was carried out with an Illumina HiSeq 2000. Using fastp trimming at Q25 and MiXCR clonotype assembly, TCRdb reanalyzed the public sequencing data and kept in-frame beta chains. Rows merge per CDR3 protein into single entries with the most common DNA and genes. This sample comprises 690,000 or so distinct CDR3 sequences, 8.6% of them detected only once. The ten largest clones add up to 0.75% to 1% of the sample. These data were likewise used in another study, on yellow fever vaccine responses in identical twins.

Input material: PBMCs. The receptor source for this set is a woman between 18 and 29 years old in good health.

V gene TRBV27 combines with J gene TRBJ2-7; D unclear. From germline, CDR1 is MNHEY and CDR2 SMNVEV (reference sequence). V dropped 6 bases and J dropped 5 bases, with 17 bases sitting between them. The CDR3 spans 14 residues. This CDR3 is CASSLYPRFDEQYF. CDR3 coding DNA: TGTGCCAGCAGCCTCTACCCCCGGTTCGACGAGCAGTACTTC.

In this sample, this clonotype turned up a few times. This chain links TRBV15 with TRBJ2-1, with D unresolved. This CDR3 has 15 amino acids. The V gene's germline CDR1 is LNHNV and CDR2 YYDKDF (reference sequence). V was trimmed by 6 bases and J by 2 bases, leaving 14 bases between them. Here the CDR3 DNA reads TGTGCCACCAGTCGCCCGCACAGCCCCTACAATGAGCAGTTCTTC. It is translated as CATSRPHSPYNEQFF.

The table lists this clonotype with a few counts. The chain employs TRBV15 and TRBJ1-2; no definite D call. The germline gives CDR1 LNHNV, CDR2 YYDKDF (reference sequence). This CDR3 spans 16 amino acids. Trimming removed 1 base from V and 8 bases from J, with 20 bases in between. Here the CDR3 DNA reads TGTGCCACCAGCAGAGGTGGACGTGAAAAAAGAGGCGGCTACACCTTC. Translating it yields CATSRGGREKRGGYTF.

V is TRBV12-3 or TRBV12-4 and J is TRBJ2-1; D tentatively fits TRBD1 or TRBD2 (5 bases each). CDR3 length: 16 residues. The ends were cut back, 2 bases at V and 7 bases at J, with 18 bases in the middle. CDR3 nucleotide sequence: TGTGCCAGCAGTTTATTCCGGAGGACATCAGGGAATGAGCAGTTCTTC. It is translated as CASSLFRRTSGNEQFF.

As regards this clonotype: This clone may be a read error of a much larger clone one base away. The chain employs TRBV3-1 and TRBJ2-3, with 8 positions matching TRBD1. Germline V gene data show CDR1 as LGHDT and CDR2 as YNNKEL (reference sequence). The CDR3 length is 16 residues. V shed 1 base and J 7 bases; nucleotides not matched to a gene: 10. The DNA for the CDR3 is TGTGCCAGCAGCCAAGGTCAGGGGACAGGCCCCCATACGCAGTATTTT. It yields the protein CASSQGQGTGPHTQYF.

The table lists this clonotype with a few counts. This chain joins TRBV12-3 or TRBV12-4 and TRBJ1-5; D ambiguous. This CDR3 is 13 amino acids long. V was shortened by 2 bases and J by 4 bases, with 6 bases between the two germline ends. The CDR3 protein is CASSLQRNQPQHF. The DNA of the CDR3 is TGTGCCAGCAGTTTACAGAGAAATCAGCCCCAGCATTTT.

The chain couples TRBV5-1 to TRBJ2-1; the match to TRBD2 covers 14 bases. V lost 0 bases and J lost 7; bases outside the gene matches: 3. The CDR3 loop spans 16 amino acids. Germline values: CDR1 SGHRS, CDR2 YFSETQ. As DNA, the CDR3 is TGCGCCAGCAGCTTGGGCGGGACTAGCGGGGGTAATGAGCAGTTCTTC. This translates into CASSLGGTSGGNEQFF.

This rearrangement joins TRBV5-6 to TRBJ1-6; 7 positions match TRBD1. J was trimmed by 7 bases and V by 3 bases; bases with no gene match: 1. Germline V CDR1 and CDR2: SGHDT, YYEEEE. CDR3 size: 13 residues. The CDR3: CASSWGQNSPLHF. The CDR3 bases are TGTGCCAGCAGCTGGGGACAGAATTCACCCCTCCACTTT.

The sample holds a few counts of this clonotype. The J gene is TRBJ2-1, the V gene TRBV28, with TRBD1 matching 7 bases. Per the germline V gene, CDR1 is MDHEN and CDR2 is SYDVKM. Trimming took 8 bases from V and 7 from J; bases not matched to a gene: 11. The CDR3 covers 14 residues. CDR3: CASGQDGERNEQFF. CDR3 sequence (DNA): TGTGCCAGCGGACAGGATGGCGAGAGAAATGAGCAGTTCTTC.

The rearrangement links TRBV11-2 to TRBJ2-3; D is tentatively TRBD1 or TRBD2 (5 bases each). The V end lost 4 bases, the J end lost 1 base, and 15 bases lay between the germline ends. Germline loops: CDR1 SGHAT, CDR2 FQNNGV. The CDR3 runs to 16 residues. CDR3 loop: CASSSQGRGGTDTQYF. Here the CDR3 DNA reads TGTGCCAGCAGCTCGCAGGGAAGGGGAGGCACAGATACGCAGTATTTT.

At least ten counts were recorded for this clonotype. This chain links TRBV24-1 with TRBJ2-1; no firm D call. The CDR3 contains 13 residues. The V end was cut by 4 bases, the J end by 9 bases, with 12 bases between. Germline assignment: CDR1 KGHDR and CDR2 SFDVKD. The CDR3 sequence: CATSDMVVGEQFF. CDR3 DNA: TGTGCCACCAGTGACATGGTAGTCGGTGAGCAGTTCTTC.

The chain uses TRBV20-1 and TRBJ2-2, with TRBD2 matching 14 bases. V was clipped by 5 bases and J by 8 bases; unmatched bases: 10. CDR3 length equals 16 residues. Germline V gene lookup returns CDR1 DFQATT and CDR2 SNEGSKA (reference sequence). DNA for the CDR3: TGCAGTGCTTTCGGGACTAGCGGGAGAGGTTCTGGGGAGCTGTTTTTT. Its translation: CSAFGTSGRGSGELFF.

The chain combines TRBV3-1 with TRBJ2-1; TRBD2 matches 9 bases. V shed 3 bases and J 9 bases; nucleotides not matched to a gene: 9. This CDR3 region has 15 residues. Germline V gene sequence: CDR1 LGHDT, CDR2 YNNKEL (reference sequence). CDR3 amino acids: CASSQLAGTRGEQFF. The DNA for the CDR3 is TGTGCCAGCAGCCAGCTAGCGGGGACCCGAGGTGAGCAGTTCTTC.

The V and J genes are TRBV5-1 and TRBJ2-1, with 9 bases that match TRBD1. Germline assignment: CDR1 SGHRS and CDR2 YFSETQ. V lost 3 bases to trimming and J lost 3 bases; unmatched junction nucleotides: 4. This CDR3 is 15 amino acids long. The CDR3 loop reads CASSYRGPNYNEQFF. The CDR3 nucleotides read TGCGCCAGCAGCTACAGGGGGCCGAACTACAATGAGCAGTTCTTC.

This clonotype was counted between two and nine times. The chain joins TRBV7-6 to TRBJ2-7; TRBD2 matches at 9 bases. V shed 1 base, J shed 6 bases, and the junction held 10 bases outside the gene matches. Germline CDR1 reads SGHVS; CDR2 reads FNYEAQ. This CDR3 spans 16 amino acids. The CDR3 DNA follows: TGTGCCAGCAGCTTAGTTTTTGGCGGGAGGGTCGGCGAGCAGTACTTC. This encodes CASSLVFGGRVGEQYF.

This clonotype has more than one count but fewer than ten. The chain uses TRBV20-1 and TRBJ2-5; 7 bases line up with TRBD2. The CDR3 has 15 amino acids. CDR1 and CDR2 from the germline V gene are DFQATT and SNEGSKA (reference sequence). With V trimmed by 4 bases and J by 0 bases, 8 bases remained unmatched. The CDR3 DNA is TGCAGTGCTAACCCCGGGACTATAAACCAAGAGACCCAGTACTTC. This codes for CSANPGTINQETQYF.